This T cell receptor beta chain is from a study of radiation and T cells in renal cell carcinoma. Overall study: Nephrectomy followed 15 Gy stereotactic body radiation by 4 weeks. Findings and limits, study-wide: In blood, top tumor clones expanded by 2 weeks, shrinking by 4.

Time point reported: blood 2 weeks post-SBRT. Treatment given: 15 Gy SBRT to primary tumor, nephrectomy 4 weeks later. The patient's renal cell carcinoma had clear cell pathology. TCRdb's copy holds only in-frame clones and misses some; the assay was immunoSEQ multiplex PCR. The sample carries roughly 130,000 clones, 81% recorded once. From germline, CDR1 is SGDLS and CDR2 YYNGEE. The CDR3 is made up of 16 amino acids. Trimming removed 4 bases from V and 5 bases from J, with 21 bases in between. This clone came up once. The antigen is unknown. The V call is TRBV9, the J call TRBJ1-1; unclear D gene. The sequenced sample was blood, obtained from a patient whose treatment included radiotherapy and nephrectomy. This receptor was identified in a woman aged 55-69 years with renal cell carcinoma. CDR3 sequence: CASSPESWVAGTEAFF. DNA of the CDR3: TGTGCCAGCAGCCCGGAGAGCTGGGTAGCGGGGACTGAAGCTTTCTTT.